This T cell receptor (beta chain) was sequenced during a study of blood T cells in healthy people across ages (dated by TCRdb to 2013 to 2016). For the study in its entirety: In model experiments, roughly one uniquely barcoded TCR beta cDNA molecule per two T cells was captured by template switching. Age-related changes in TCR beta repertoire diversity were measured in the study by deep sequencing normalized with unique cDNA molecular identifiers. The donors were divided into four age groups: young (average roughly 17 years), middle-aged (approximately 41), aged (about 56) and long-lived (roughly 86). To avoid experimental bias, donors of different ages were randomly spread across the sequencing lanes. The study analyzed two additional independent replicas of 1 million unique cDNA reads from the same blood draw for two donors, one aged 18 to 29 and one aged 80 or older. The paper as a whole reports these results and caveats: Estimates of total diversity based on one million sequenced T cells were considered lower bounds and underestimates. Compared with the aged group, the long-lived group had more naive CD4+ T cells, fewer expanded clones and increased TCR diversity, suggesting age selection. There was a strong correlation between observed TCR beta diversity and the percentage of naive T cells measured by flow cytometry. Because the CMV infection status of the donors was unknown, age-related changes in expanded clonotypes may potentially have been confounded. As age increased, observed TCR beta diversity per million T cells dropped in a roughly linear way, and a significant reduction was already evident by age about 40. Since profiling was done on bulk unsorted PBMCs, naive and antigen-experienced compartments could not be conclusively compared.

The library was generated by 5' RACE. TCRdb lists the instrument as Illumina HiSeq 2500. A second PCR of roughly 6 to 11 cycles was performed with a sample-barcoded 5' primer and a J-beta primer mix. A template-switch 5' adaptor carrying 12 random nucleotides introduced a unique molecular identifier onto each TCR beta cDNA molecule. Each sample yielded at least 2.5 million CDR3-containing paired-end reads. The Mint cDNA synthesis kit, primed by a TRBC-specific oligonucleotide, was used to synthesize first-strand cDNA from all RNA. After uracil-DNA glycosylase treatment, a first 18-cycle PCR used universal primers M1SS and BC2_uni_R on all cDNA. As for how the authors treated the data: For normalization, 1 million high-quality reads were randomly selected from each sample, with every read carrying a distinct molecular identifier. Reads sharing molecular identifiers were discarded rather than binned into consensus sequences. MiTCR, set to a Q25 quality threshold and the strictest error-elimination algorithm, was used for CDR3 identification, clonotype clustering and error correction. A nonparametric unseen species model with Euler transformation was used to estimate a lower bound on total TCR beta diversity. Using fastp trimming at Q25 and MiXCR clonotype assembly, TCRdb reanalyzed the public sequencing data and kept in-frame beta chains. Records with the same CDR3 protein are collapsed into one entry carrying the most frequent genes and DNA. The V and J calls and clone size come from TCRdb's table, not from the authors' own analysis. Present in this sample are 1.5 million to 2 million distinct CDR3 sequences, 28% of which were seen just once. The ten most abundant clones make up over 7% of the sample.

Reading from cysteine to phenylalanine, the CDR3 counts 13 amino acids. Left in the record is the CDR3 DNA by itself, 39 bases read in frame from the first base. The junction carries 12 bases between V and J, which are trimmed by 5 bases and 7 bases respectively. Per the germline V gene, SGHTA is the CDR1 and FQGNSA is the CDR2. The donors were roughly 39 Caucasian individuals from Russia, aged 6 to 90 years, who were systemically healthy. Each donor gave 8 to 10 milliliters of peripheral blood, drawn into EDTA-treated Vacutainer tubes. Ficoll-Paque density-gradient centrifugation was used to isolate PBMCs, with at least 6 million per sample. Total RNA was extracted from PBMCs with Trizol reagent, with at least 5.5 micrograms obtained per sample. For every donor, an aliquot of PBMCs went through flow cytometry to measure the percentages of naive CD45RAhigh/CD27high T cells. Many counts were recorded for this clonotype. No cognate antigen has been identified for it. No much larger clone is present one base from it, and per-base qualities are unavailable.

The V and J genes are TRBV7-2 and TRBJ2-1, with no confident D gene call. Input material: blood. The receptor was derived from a woman younger than 45 in good health. The CDR3 protein is CASSPELRNEQFF. In nucleotide form, the sequence is TGTGCCAGCAGCCCCGAGTTAAGGAATGAGCAGTTCTTC.